This entry features one T cell receptor beta chain sequence. V shed 5 bases and J shed 0 bases, with 14 bases lying between them. This CDR3 spans 15 amino acids. Germline CDR1 is SGHRS and CDR2 is YFSETQ. In the original processing: How many nucleated cells were present was estimated from reference gene primer amplification. Repertoires were generated with immunoSEQ multiplex PCR, while TCRdb's copy carries only in-frame clones and drops some. V, J and clone size derive from that table, while D and trimming were established from the DNA sequence. The sample records just over 250,000 clones, about 88% being singletons. The sample originates from a study of blood T cell repertoires in COVID-19. For the study at large: From the United States, Italy and Spain came samples of acute and convalescent COVID-19. Sources were T cells, B-cell-depleted T cells, or PBMCs; the material itself was cDNA or gDNA.

The rearrangement links TRBV5-1 to TRBJ1-1, with D tentatively TRBD1 (5 bases). The sequencing input was peripheral blood. This clonotype was sampled from a man aged 60 to 75 who had recovered from COVID-19. Here the CDR3 reads CASRVDSDMNTEAFF. In nucleotides, the CDR3 is TGCGCCAGCAGGGTCGACAGCGACATGAACACTGAAGCTTTCTTT. Supplemented by reference TRBV5-1 and TRBJ1-1, the full variable domain reads KAGVTQTPRYLIKTRGQQVTLSCSPISGHRSVSWYQQTPGQGLQFLFEYFSETQRNKGNFPGRFSGRQFSNSRSEMNVSTLELGDSALYLCASRVDSDMNTEAFFGQGTRLTVV.